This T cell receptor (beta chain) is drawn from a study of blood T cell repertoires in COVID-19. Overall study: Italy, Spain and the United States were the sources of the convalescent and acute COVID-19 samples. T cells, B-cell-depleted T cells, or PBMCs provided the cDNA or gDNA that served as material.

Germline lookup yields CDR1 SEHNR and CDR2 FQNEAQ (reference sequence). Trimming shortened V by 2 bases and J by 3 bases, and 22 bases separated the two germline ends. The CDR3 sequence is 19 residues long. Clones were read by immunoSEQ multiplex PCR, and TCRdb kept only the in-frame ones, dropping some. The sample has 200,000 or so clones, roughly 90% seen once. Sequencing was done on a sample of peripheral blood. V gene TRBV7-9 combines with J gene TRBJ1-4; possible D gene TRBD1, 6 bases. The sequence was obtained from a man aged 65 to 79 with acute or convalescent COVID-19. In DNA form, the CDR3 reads TGTGCCAGCAGCTTAAGGGGTTCGCGGGGGCGCCAGGCTAATGAAAAACTGTTTTTT. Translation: CASSLRGSRGRQANEKLFF.